The T cell receptor beta chain under discussion was sequenced for a study of cytomegalovirus exposure and HLA in healthy donors. A word on this clone: The antigen is undetermined.

PCR used 60 Vbeta primers and 13 Jbeta primers. The repertoire was sequenced with immunoSEQ multiplex PCR; TCRdb's copy has only in-frame clones and lacks some. Among around 170,000 clones listed, 75% to 85% were seen once. The CDR3 sequence is 14 residues long. V was cut by 1 base and J by 2 bases, with 9 bases left in between. Germline V gene data show CDR1 as GTSNPN and CDR2 as SVGIG (reference sequence). General study findings and limits: Presence/absence results assume similar sequencing depth per donor, which may not hold. The productive fraction for most TCR beta V segments was about 90% or about 30% in an earlier analysis.

V usage is TRBV30 and J usage is TRBJ1-5; D may be TRBD1 (6 bases). The source material was PBMCs. The receptor was isolated from a woman aged 18-29 years in good health and CMV-seronegative. The CDR3 spells CAWSDRARNQPQHF. The DNA of the CDR3 is TGTGCCTGGAGTGACAGGGCCCGCAATCAGCCCCAGCATTTT.